The following is a T cell receptor (beta chain) sequence with its context. Its antigen is not identified. The data originate from a study of CD4 T cells in relation to SARS-CoV-2 and coronaviruses. In the study overall: Crossreactive spike epitopes shared across donors were mapped to their HLA restriction.

General observations from the study: Crossreactive clones expanded significantly less to SARS-CoV-2 than monoreactive clones.

Method: immunoSEQ multiplex PCR; TCRdb's copy keeps in-frame clones and lacks some. This table has about 20,000 clones, 55% to 80% appearing once. V lost 5 bases and J 1 base, leaving 5 bases between the germline ends. CDR3 size: 12 residues. The germline CDR1 and CDR2 sequences are SGHTA and FQGNSA. The unexposed donors gave CD4+ T cells in about 2011-2018, prior to COVID-19. After approximately 10 days of culture, CD4+ T cells were isolated. V usage is TRBV7-2 and J usage is TRBJ2-5; no firm D call. The clonotype originates from a human donor in good health. The specimen sequenced was CD4+ T cells from PBMCs, cultured in vitro. The CDR3: CASSKTQETQYF. The CDR3 region has the DNA TGTGCCAGCAGCAAAACCCAAGAGACCCAGTACTTC.